The 16 T cell receptor beta chains in this list originate from one sample, sequenced in a study of type 1 regulatory T cells. These receptors lack a known antigen. In TCRdb, the reads were re-called with MiXCR into one record per CDR3 protein. The sample contains about 62,000 distinct CDR3 sequences, 62% of which appear only once. Sequenced: cultured non-Tr1 T cells, either the whole culture or a sorted T cell fraction (not recorded which). The origin of the receptors is a human donor in good health.

The chain uses TRBV7-3 and TRBJ2-1; no clear D. V lost 2 bases and J 7 bases, leaving 6 bases between the germline ends. Germline loops: CDR1 SGHTA, CDR2 FQGTGA. This CDR3 contains 12 residues. The CDR3, as DNA: TGTGCCAGCAGCTTATATGGAAATGAGCAGTTCTTC. It is translated as CASSLYGNEQFF.

This clonotype was found once. This rearrangement joins TRBV4-2 to TRBJ2-2; D might be TRBD2 (5 bases). CDR3 length: 15 residues. Germline CDR1 and CDR2: LGHNA and YNFKEQ. The V and J ends lost 0 bases and 2 bases respectively, with 7 bases between them. The CDR3 region is CASSQEGLNTGELFF. Written as DNA, the CDR3 is TGTGCCAGCAGCCAAGAAGGACTCAACACCGGGGAGCTGTTTTTT.

The rearrangement uses TRBV2 and TRBJ2-2; 7 positions agree with TRBD1. CDR1 and CDR2 (germline): SNHLY, FYNNEI. This CDR3 is 15 amino acids long. V was clipped by 5 bases and J by 1 base; unmatched bases: 4. CDR3 bases: TGTGCCAGCAGTCAACAGGGGCTGAACACCGGGGAGCTGTTTTTT. This sequence encodes CASSQQGLNTGELFF.

The chain combines TRBV20-1 with TRBJ2-6, with 7 bases matching TRBD1. From germline, CDR1 is DFQATT and CDR2 SNEGSKA (reference sequence). V lost 5 bases to trimming and J lost 3 bases; unmatched junction nucleotides: 10. The CDR3 spans 16 residues. DNA for the CDR3: TGCAGTGCTCCCCTACTAGGGGGCGGTGGGGCCAACGTCCTGACTTTC. This translates into CSAPLLGGGGANVLTF.

This chain uses TRBV6-5 with TRBJ2-3; D is unresolved. In germline, CDR1 is MNHEY, CDR2 SVGAGI. Trimming stripped 6 bases from V and 7 bases from J, with 8 bases between. The CDR3 totals 11 residues. The DNA of the CDR3 is TGTGCCAGCAGCACGTTGTATACGCAGTATTTT. This encodes CASSTLYTQYF.

A remark on this clonotype: The junction departs from germline at one end; a sequencing error may be responsible. The gene calls are TRBV4-3 and TRBJ2-1; 8 nucleotides align to TRBD1. Germline V CDR1 and CDR2: LGHNA, YSLEER. This CDR3 is built from 14 residues. The CDR3: CASSQVDRDNEQFF. As DNA, the CDR3 is TGCGCCAGCAGCCAAGTGGACAGGGACAATGAGCAGTTTTTC.

This rearrangement joins TRBV10-1 to TRBJ2-5; TRBD2 might be the D (5 bases). This CDR3 comprises 14 residues. Trimming removed 0 bases at V and 2 bases at J, with 7 bases between. Germline CDR1 reads WNHNN; CDR2 reads SYGVQD (reference sequence). CDR3 DNA: TGCGCCAGCAGTGAGTCCTGGACTCAAGAGACCCAGTACTTC. Translated: CASSESWTQETQYF.

The rearrangement links TRBV6-5 to TRBJ1-2; 7 bases match TRBD1. From germline, CDR1 is MNHEY and CDR2 SVGAGI. CDR3 length equals 15 residues. Trimming at V came to 5 bases and at J to 2 bases, leaving 8 bases not matched to a gene. In nucleotides, the CDR3 is TGTGCCAGCAGTAAACAGGGGATATTAAACTATGGCTACACCTTC. This sequence encodes CASSKQGILNYGYTF.

The chain carries TRBV19 and TRBJ1-5; unclear D gene. Germline V gene data show CDR1 as LNHDA and CDR2 as SQIVND (reference sequence). The germline V and J ends were trimmed by 3 bases and 6 bases, with 9 bases remaining between them. The CDR3 contains 13 residues. CDR3 region: CASSIDEVQPQHF. DNA of the CDR3: TGTGCCAGTAGTATCGATGAGGTTCAGCCCCAGCATTTT.

The chain is built from TRBV6-1 and TRBJ1-2; perhaps TRBD1 as D (6 bases). The CDR3 sequence is 13 residues long. V was trimmed by 5 bases and J by 8 bases, leaving 15 bases between them. The germline CDR1 and CDR2 sequences are MNHNS and SASEGT. The CDR3 DNA is TGTGCCAGCAGTATACCAGGGGCGCTGGGCTACACCTTC. Translating it yields CASSIPGALGYTF.

The rearrangement joins TRBV20-1 to TRBJ2-2; 7 bases match TRBD2. Germline-derived CDR1 and CDR2 are DFQATT and SNEGSKA (reference sequence). J lost 0 bases, V lost 0 bases, and 4 bases had no gene match. The CDR3 totals 16 residues. DNA of the CDR3: TGCAGTGCTAGAGATGGGGGGACTACGAACACCGGGGAGCTGTTTTTT. It yields the protein CSARDGGTTNTGELFF.

DNA of the CDR3: TGTGCCAGCAGCCCCTCGCCAGGGGGGAATTCACCCCTCCACTTT. Encoded protein: CASSPSPGGNSPLHF. This chain connects TRBV6-6 to TRBJ1-6; 7 nucleotides line up with TRBD1. CDR1 and CDR2 from the germline V gene are MNHNY and SVGAGI (reference sequence). This CDR3 is 15 amino acids long. Trimming removed 6 bases from V and 7 bases from J; junction bases left unmatched: 9.

The V call is TRBV11-2, the J call TRBJ2-7, with D tentatively TRBD1 or TRBD2 (5 bases each). The V gene lost 0 bases and the J gene lost 6 bases, with 12 bases spanning the gap. The germline V gene encodes CDR1 SGHAT and CDR2 FQNNGV. The CDR3 extends over 14 amino acids. CDR3: CASSLDGTSSEQYF. CDR3 nucleotide sequence: TGTGCCAGCAGCTTAGACGGGACCTCCAGCGAGCAGTACTTC.

The V and J genes are TRBV27 and TRBJ2-2; D gene uncertain. Germline V lookup: CDR1 MNHEY, CDR2 SMNVEV (reference sequence). This CDR3 comprises 13 residues. Between the trimmed V and J ends, which lost 2 bases and 6 bases, there was a span of 7 bases. The CDR3 loop reads CASSLPVPGELFF. The CDR3 coding sequence is TGTGCCAGCAGTTTACCGGTACCCGGGGAGCTGTTTTTT.

The chain has TRBV2 and TRBJ2-3; the match to TRBD1 covers 8 bases. This CDR3 spans 15 amino acids. Germline V gives CDR1 SNHLY, CDR2 FYNNEI. V lost 6 bases and J lost 1; bases outside the gene matches: 6. CDR3 protein: CASSAGTGGTDTQYF. CDR3 DNA sequence: TGTGCCAGCAGCGCCGGGACAGGAGGCACAGATACGCAGTATTTT. Looking up the rest from reference TRBV2 and TRBJ2-3 gives the full variable domain: EPEVTQTPSHQVTQMGQEVILRCVPISNHLYFYWYRQILGQKVEFLVSFYNNEISEKSEIFDDQFSVERPDGSNFTLKIRSTKLEDSAMYFCASSAGTGGTDTQYFGPGTRLTVL.

The chain uses TRBV20-1 and TRBJ1-4; D gene uncertain. Germline-derived CDR1 and CDR2 are DFQATT and SNEGSKA (reference sequence). This CDR3 contains 13 residues. The germline V and J ends were trimmed by 4 bases and 4 bases, with 10 bases remaining between them. For the CDR3, the DNA is TGCAGTGCTACCCAGAGGTTTAATGAAAAACTGTTTTTT. Translating gives CSATQRFNEKLFF.